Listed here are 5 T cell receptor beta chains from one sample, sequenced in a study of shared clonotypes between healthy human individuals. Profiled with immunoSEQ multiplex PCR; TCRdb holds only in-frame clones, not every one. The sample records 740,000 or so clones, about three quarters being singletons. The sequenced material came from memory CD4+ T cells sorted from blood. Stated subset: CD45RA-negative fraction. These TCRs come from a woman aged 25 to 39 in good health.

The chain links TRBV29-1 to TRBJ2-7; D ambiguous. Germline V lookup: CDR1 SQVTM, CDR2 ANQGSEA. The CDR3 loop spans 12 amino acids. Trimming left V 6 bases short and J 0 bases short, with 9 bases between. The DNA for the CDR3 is TGCAGCGTAGGGCGAAGCTCCTACGAGCAGTACTTC. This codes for CSVGRSSYEQYF.

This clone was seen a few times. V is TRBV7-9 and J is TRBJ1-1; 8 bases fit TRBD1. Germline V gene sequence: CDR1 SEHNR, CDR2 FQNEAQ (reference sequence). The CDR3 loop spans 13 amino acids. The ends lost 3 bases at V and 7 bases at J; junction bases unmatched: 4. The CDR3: CASSFAGQGEAFF. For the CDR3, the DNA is TGTGCCAGCAGCTTTGCCGGACAGGGTGAAGCTTTCTTT.

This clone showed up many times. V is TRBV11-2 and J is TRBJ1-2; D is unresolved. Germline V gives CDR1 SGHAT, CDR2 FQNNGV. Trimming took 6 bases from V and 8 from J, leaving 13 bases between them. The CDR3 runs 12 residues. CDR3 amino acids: CASSSLVTGYTF. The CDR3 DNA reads TGTGCCAGCAGTTCGCTGGTAACAGGCTACACCTTC.

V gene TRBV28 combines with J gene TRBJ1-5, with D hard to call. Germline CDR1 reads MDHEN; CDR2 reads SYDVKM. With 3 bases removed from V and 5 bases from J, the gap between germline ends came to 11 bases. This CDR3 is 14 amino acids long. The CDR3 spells CASSFERNYQPQHF. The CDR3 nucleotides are TGTGCCAGCAGTTTCGAGCGGAACTATCAGCCCCAGCATTTT.

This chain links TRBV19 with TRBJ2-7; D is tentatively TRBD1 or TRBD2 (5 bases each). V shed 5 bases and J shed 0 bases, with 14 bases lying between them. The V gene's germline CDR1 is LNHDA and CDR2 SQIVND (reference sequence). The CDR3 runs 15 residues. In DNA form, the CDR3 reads TGTGCCAGTAGTTATAGGGACGGACTCTCCTACGAGCAGTACTTC. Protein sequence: CASSYRDGLSYEQYF.